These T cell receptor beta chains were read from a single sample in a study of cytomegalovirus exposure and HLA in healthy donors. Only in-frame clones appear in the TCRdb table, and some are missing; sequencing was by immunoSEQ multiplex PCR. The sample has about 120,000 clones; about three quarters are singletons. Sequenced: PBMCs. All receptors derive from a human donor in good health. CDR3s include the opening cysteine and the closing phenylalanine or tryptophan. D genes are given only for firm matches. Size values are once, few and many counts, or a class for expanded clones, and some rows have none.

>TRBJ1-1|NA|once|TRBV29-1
CSGGGTEAFF
TGCAGCGGCGGAGGCACTGAAGCTTTCTTT
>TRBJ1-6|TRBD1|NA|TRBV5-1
CASSEGTGGNSPLHF
TGCGCCAGCAGCGAGGGGACAGGGGGCAACTCACCCCTCCACTTT
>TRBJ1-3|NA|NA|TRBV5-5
CASTSAPMGHFSGNTIYF
TGTGCCAGCACTTCAGCCCCTATGGGACACTTCTCTGGAAACACCATATATTTT
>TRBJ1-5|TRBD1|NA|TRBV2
CASSGQGADNQPQHF
TGTGCCAGCAGCGGACAGGGGGCTGACAATCAGCCCCAGCATTTT
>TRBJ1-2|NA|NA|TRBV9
CASSAWTGNNYGYTF
TGTGCCAGCAGCGCCTGGACGGGAAATAACTATGGCTACACCTTC
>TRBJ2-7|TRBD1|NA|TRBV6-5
CASSYRDSHSYEQYF
TGTGCCAGCAGTTACCGGGACAGCCACTCCTACGAGCAGTACTTC
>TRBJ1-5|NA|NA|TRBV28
CASSFGQPHQPQHF
TGTGCCAGCAGTTTTGGACAGCCACATCAGCCCCAGCATTTT
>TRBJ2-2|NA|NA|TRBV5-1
CASSTAVLPTNTGELFF
TGCGCCAGCAGCACGGCGGTTCTACCCACGAACACCGGGGAGCTGTTTTTT
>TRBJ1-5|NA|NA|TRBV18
CASSEAYNQPQHF
TGTGCCAGCTCCGAAGCCTACAATCAGCCCCAGCATTTT
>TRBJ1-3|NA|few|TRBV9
CASFFKQKTAYETEENTIYF
TGTGCCAGTTTTTTCAAGCAGAAGACGGCATACGAGACAGAAGAAAACACCATATATTTT
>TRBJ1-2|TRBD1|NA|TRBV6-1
CASSESDRANGYTF
TGTGCCAGCAGTGAATCGGACAGGGCGAATGGCTACACCTTC
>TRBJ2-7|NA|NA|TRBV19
CASSIKLASESYEQYF
TGTGCCAGTAGTATAAAGCTAGCTAGCGAGTCCTACGAGCAGTACTTC
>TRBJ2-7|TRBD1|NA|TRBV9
CASSKRDSFEYEQYF
TGTGCCAGCAGCAAGAGGGACAGCTTTGAGTACGAGCAGTACTTC
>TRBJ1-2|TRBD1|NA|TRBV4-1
CASTSTGVFYGYTF
TGCGCCAGCACCTCTACAGGGGTCTTCTATGGCTACACCTTC
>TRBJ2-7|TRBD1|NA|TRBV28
CASSSGQGGSYEQYF
TGTGCCAGCAGTTCCGGACAGGGTGGCTCCTACGAGCAGTACTTC
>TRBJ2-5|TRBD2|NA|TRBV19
CASSIDRLAGGVRTQYF
TGTGCCAGTAGTATAGACCGACTAGCGGGGGGGGTGAGGACCCAGTACTTC
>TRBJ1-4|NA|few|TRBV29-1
CSARQDNEKLFF
TGCAGCGCCCGACAGGATAATGAAAAACTGTTTTTT
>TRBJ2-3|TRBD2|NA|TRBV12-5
CASGLPAGGDTQYF
TGTGCTAGTGGTTTGCCGGCGGGGGGGGATACGCAGTATTTT
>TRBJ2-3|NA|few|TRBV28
CASSPIAGRNTDTQYF
TGTGCCAGCAGTCCCATCGCAGGGAGGAACACAGATACGCAGTATTTT
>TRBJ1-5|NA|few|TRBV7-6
CASSLAGSNQPQHF
TGTGCCAGCAGCTTAGCGGGCAGCAATCAGCCCCAGCATTTT
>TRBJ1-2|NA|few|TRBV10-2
CASSDSYGYTF
TGCGCCAGCAGTGATAGCTATGGCTACACCTTC
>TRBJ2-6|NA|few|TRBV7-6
CASSPQVGSGANVLTF
TGTGCCAGCAGCCCCCAGGTCGGCTCTGGGGCCAACGTCCTGACTTTC
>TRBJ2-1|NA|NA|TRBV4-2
CASSQTGIHEQFF
TGTGCCAGCAGCCAAACAGGGATCCATGAGCAGTTCTTC
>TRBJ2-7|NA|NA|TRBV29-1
CSVGTNFPEQYF
TGCAGCGTTGGGACTAATTTTCCCGAGCAGTACTTC
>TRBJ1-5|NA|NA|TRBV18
CASSPALGGNQPQHF
TGTGCCAGCTCACCAGCCTTGGGGGGTAATCAGCCCCAGCATTTT
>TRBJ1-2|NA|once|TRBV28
CASSFDGYTF
TGTGCCAGCAGTTTCGATGGCTACACCTTC
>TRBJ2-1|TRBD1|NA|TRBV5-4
CASSLDRGSYNEQFF
TGTGCCAGCAGCTTGGACAGGGGGTCCTACAATGAGCAGTTCTTC
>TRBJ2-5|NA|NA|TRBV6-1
CASSETSRQETQYF
TGTGCCAGCAGTGAAACTAGTCGCCAAGAGACCCAGTACTTC
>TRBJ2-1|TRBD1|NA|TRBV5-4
CASSSDRGYEQFF
TGTGCCAGCAGCTCCGACAGGGGCTATGAGCAGTTCTTC
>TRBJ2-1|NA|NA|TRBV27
CASSLWGGHEQFF
TGTGCCAGCAGTTTATGGGGGGGGCATGAGCAGTTCTTC
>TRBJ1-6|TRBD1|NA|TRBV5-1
CASSLDPDRVQSPLHF
TGCGCCAGCAGCTTGGACCCGGACAGGGTCCAGTCACCCCTCCACTTT
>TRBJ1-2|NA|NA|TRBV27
CASGVGGGRPLYGYTF
TGTGCCAGCGGGGTGGGGGGGGGCAGGCCCCTCTATGGCTACACCTTC
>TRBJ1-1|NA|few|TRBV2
CASSEKTGTEAFF
TGTGCCAGCAGTGAAAAGACTGGAACTGAAGCTTTCTTT
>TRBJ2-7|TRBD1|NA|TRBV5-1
CASSLDRGDRGYEQYF
TGCGCCAGCAGCTTGGATAGAGGGGACAGGGGATACGAGCAGTACTTC
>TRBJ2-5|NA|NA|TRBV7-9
CASSPGQSQETQYF
TGTGCCAGCAGCCCCGGACAGAGCCAAGAGACCCAGTACTTC
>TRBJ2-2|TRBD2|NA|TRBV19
CASSIHGGANTGELFF
TGTGCCAGTAGTATTCACGGGGGGGCGAACACCGGGGAGCTGTTTTTT
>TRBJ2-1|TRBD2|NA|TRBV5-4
CASSSGGGGGNEQFF
TGTGCCAGCAGCTCCGGGGGGGGAGGTGGTAATGAGCAGTTCTTC
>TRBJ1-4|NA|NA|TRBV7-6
CASSRGPGEKLFF
TGTGCCAGCAGCCGAGGTCCGGGTGAAAAACTGTTTTTT
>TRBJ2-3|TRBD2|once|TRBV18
CASSFGGAQTDTQYF
TGTGCCAGCTCGTTCGGGGGGGCTCAGACAGATACGCAGTATTTT
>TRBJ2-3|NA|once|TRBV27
CASSSRRASGTDTQYF
TGTGCCAGCAGTTCCCGTAGGGCTAGCGGCACAGATACGCAGTATTTT